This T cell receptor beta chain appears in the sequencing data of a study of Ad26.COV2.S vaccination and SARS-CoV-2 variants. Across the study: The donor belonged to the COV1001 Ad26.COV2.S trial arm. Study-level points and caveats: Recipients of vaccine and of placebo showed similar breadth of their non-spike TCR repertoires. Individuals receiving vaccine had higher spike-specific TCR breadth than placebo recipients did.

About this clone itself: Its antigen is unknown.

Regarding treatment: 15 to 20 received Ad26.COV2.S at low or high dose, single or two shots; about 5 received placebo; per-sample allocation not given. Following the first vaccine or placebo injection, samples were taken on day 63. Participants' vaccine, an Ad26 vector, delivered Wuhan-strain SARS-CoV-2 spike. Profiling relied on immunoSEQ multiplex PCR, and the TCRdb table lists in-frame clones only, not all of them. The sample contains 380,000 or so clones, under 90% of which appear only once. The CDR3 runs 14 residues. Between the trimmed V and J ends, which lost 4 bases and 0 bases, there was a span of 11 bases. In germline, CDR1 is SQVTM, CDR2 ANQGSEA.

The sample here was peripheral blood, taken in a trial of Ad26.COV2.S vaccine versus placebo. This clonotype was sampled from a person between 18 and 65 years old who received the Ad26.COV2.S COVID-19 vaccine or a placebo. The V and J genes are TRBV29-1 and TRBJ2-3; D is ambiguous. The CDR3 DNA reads TGCAGCGTTGGGGAAATAGTAAGCACAGATACGCAGTATTTT. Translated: CSVGEIVSTDTQYF.